Presented here are 22 T cell receptor beta chains from one specimen sequenced in a study of blood T cell repertoires in COVID-19. Assay: immunoSEQ multiplex PCR; the TCRdb copy retains only in-frame clones and omits some. This table holds approximately 80,000 clones, roughly 78% found once. Input material: peripheral blood. Source of these receptors: a man aged 55 to 70 with acute or convalescent COVID-19.

This clone was seen only a few times. CDR3 sequence reads: CASSLFGLAGPDTQYF. As DNA, the CDR3 is TGCGCCAGCAGCTTGTTCGGACTAGCCGGGCCGGATACGCAGTATTTT. The rearrangement links TRBV5-1 to TRBJ2-3, with 8 nucleotides matching TRBD2. The trim removed 1 base at V and 6 bases at J, leaving 10 bases unmatched. The CDR3 is 16 amino acids. Germline V lookup: CDR1 SGHRS, CDR2 YFSETQ. The complete variable domain, with remaining parts taken from reference TRBV5-1 and TRBJ2-3, reads KAGVTQTPRYLIKTRGQQVTLSCSPISGHRSVSWYQQTPGQGLQFLFEYFSETQRNKGNFPGRFSGRQFSNSRSEMNVSTLELGDSALYLCASSLFGLAGPDTQYFGPGTRLTVL.

The rearrangement uses TRBV7-2 and TRBJ1-2; TRBD1 aligns across 9 bases. Germline trimming cut 5 bases from V and 7 bases from J; bases unmatched to any gene: 8. The CDR3 consists of 14 residues. Germline CDR1 is SGHTA and CDR2 is FQGNSA. The CDR3: CASSESTGGSGYTF. For the CDR3, the DNA is TGTGCCAGCAGCGAATCTACAGGGGGCTCTGGCTACACCTTC.

This sequence joins TRBV18 and TRBJ2-7; weak D call: TRBD2 (5 bases). The CDR3 sequence is 12 residues long. Germline lookup yields CDR1 KGHSH and CDR2 LQKENI. The V gene lost 2 bases and the J gene lost 5 bases, with 7 bases spanning the gap. The CDR3 region is CASSPSRDEQYF. The CDR3 nucleotides read TGTGCCAGCTCACCATCGAGGGACGAGCAGTACTTC.

This chain uses TRBV7-2 with TRBJ2-5, with TRBD2 matching over 14 bases. V was pared by 5 bases and J by 7 bases, with 9 bases of the junction left unmatched. The CDR3 contains 16 residues. Germline lookup yields CDR1 SGHTA and CDR2 FQGNSA. As DNA, the CDR3 is TGTGCCAGCAGCCCTCTGGGACTAGCGGGGGCGGGGACCCAGTACTTC. It translates to CASSPLGLAGAGTQYF.

The chain uses TRBV12-3 or TRBV12-4 and TRBJ1-1; 8 bases are a match to TRBD1. This CDR3 is built from 13 residues. V gave up 10 bases and J gave up 1 base; unmatched junction bases: 5. In nucleotides, the CDR3 is TGTGCCACCCGGACAGGGACGAACACTGAAGCTTTCTTT. This codes for CATRTGTNTEAFF.

V gene TRBV28 combines with J gene TRBJ1-1; tentative D call: TRBD1 (5 bases). V shed 3 bases and J shed 0 bases, with 8 bases lying between them. The V gene's germline CDR1 is MDHEN and CDR2 SYDVKM. This CDR3 comprises 14 residues. CDR3 in amino acids: CASSLRGMNTEAFF. The CDR3 DNA is TGTGCCAGCAGTTTGCGGGGGATGAACACTGAAGCTTTCTTT.

The sample holds one count of this clone. The chain combines TRBV12-5 with TRBJ2-5, with unresolved D. CDR1 is LGHNT and CDR2 is FRNRAP in the germline V gene. This CDR3 region has 12 residues. Trimming cost V 5 bases and J 5 bases, with 9 bases left between them. CDR3 region: CASGPSLETQYF. CDR3 bases: TGTGCTAGTGGTCCCTCCCTTGAGACCCAGTACTTC.

This clone showed up just once. This chain joins TRBV29-1 and TRBJ1-4; 10 bases line up with TRBD1. V lost 3 bases to trimming and J lost 6 bases; unmatched junction nucleotides: 4. The CDR3 runs 14 residues. The germline V gene has CDR1 SQVTM and CDR2 ANQGSEA. CDR3 bases: TGCAGCGTTGACACCGGGACAGGGGATGAAAAACTGTTTTTT. It yields the protein CSVDTGTGDEKLFF.

The gene calls are TRBV19 and TRBJ2-3, with D possibly TRBD2 on 6 matching bases. The CDR3 length is 16 residues. Germline values: CDR1 LNHDA, CDR2 SQIVND (reference sequence). Trimming shortened V by 5 bases and J by 4 bases, and 19 bases separated the two germline ends. The CDR3 is CASSATGTRQADTQYF. The CDR3 DNA reads as TGTGCCAGTAGTGCGACCGGGACTCGGCAGGCAGATACGCAGTATTTT.

This clone was detected a few times. V gene TRBV6-5 combines with J gene TRBJ1-5; 7 bases are shared with TRBD1. The CDR3 spans 15 residues. CDR1 MNHEY and CDR2 SVGAGI come from the germline V gene. After removal of 6 bases from V and 2 bases from J, the junction contained 7 bases not matched to a gene. The CDR3: CASSYTGDGNQPQHF. For the CDR3, the DNA is TGTGCCAGCAGCTACACAGGGGACGGCAATCAGCCCCAGCATTTT.

The V gene is TRBV11-2, the J gene TRBJ1-1; D remains ambiguous. V lost 1 base and J 5 bases, leaving 14 bases between the germline ends. The V gene's germline CDR1 is SGHAT and CDR2 FQNNGV. The CDR3 has 15 residues. The CDR3: CASSLALAGSTEAFF. DNA for the CDR3: TGTGCCAGCAGCTTAGCCCTCGCGGGGAGTACTGAAGCTTTCTTT.

This rearrangement joins TRBV24-1 to TRBJ1-4; TRBD1 matches 7 bases. Losses at the gene ends were 2 bases for V and 7 bases for J; bases not matched to a gene: 9. Germline values: CDR1 KGHDR, CDR2 SFDVKD. The CDR3 has 16 residues. The CDR3 bases are TGTGCCACCAGTGATTCACGACAGGGTGCTAGTGAAAAACTGTTTTTT. Protein product: CATSDSRQGASEKLFF.

The rearrangement links TRBV7-9 to TRBJ2-5; TRBD2 aligns across 7 bases. The germline V gene encodes CDR1 SEHNR and CDR2 FQNEAQ (reference sequence). This CDR3 is 14 amino acids long. With 4 bases clipped from V and 5 bases from J, the junction kept 7 bases outside the gene matches. The CDR3 sequence is CASSSGGREETQYF. The DNA of the CDR3 is TGTGCCAGCAGCTCAGGAGGGAGGGAGGAGACCCAGTACTTC.

This chain uses TRBV6-5 with TRBJ1-1; 7 positions agree with TRBD1. The CDR3 runs to 16 residues. Germline loops: CDR1 MNHEY, CDR2 SVGAGI. The trim removed 3 bases at V and 5 bases at J, leaving 12 bases unmatched. The DNA for the CDR3 is TGTGCCAGCAGTTATTTCCTGGCAGGGGGTGTTACTGAAGCTTTCTTT. The encoded protein is CASSYFLAGGVTEAFF.

The rearrangement links TRBV5-8 to TRBJ2-3, with TRBD1 matching 7 bases. Germline CDR1 is SGHTS and CDR2 is YDEGEE. The CDR3 has 14 amino acids. The V segment lost 2 bases and the J segment 3 bases; nucleotides outside the gene matches: 3. Written as DNA, the CDR3 is TGTGCCAGCAGCTTATCACAGGGGACAGATACGCAGTATTTT. The encoded protein is CASSLSQGTDTQYF. The full variable domain, completed using reference TRBV5-8 and TRBJ2-3, is EAGVTQSPTHLIKTRGQQATLRCSPISGHTSVYWYQQALGLGLQFLLWYDEGEERNRGNFPPRFSGRQFPNYSSELNVNALELEDSALYLCASSLSQGTDTQYFGPGTRLTVL.

This sequence joins TRBV18 and TRBJ1-1, with TRBD1 matching 7 bases. V was clipped by 6 bases and J by 5 bases; unmatched bases: 9. This CDR3 has 14 amino acids. In germline, CDR1 is KGHSH, CDR2 LQKENI. In DNA, the CDR3 is TGTGCCAGCTCGGGGACAGCAAGTACGACTGAAGCTTTCTTT. It is translated as CASSGTASTTEAFF.

This rearrangement joins TRBV9 to TRBJ2-1; no reliable D call. Between the trimmed V and J ends, which lost 0 bases and 7 bases, there was a span of 5 bases. Per the germline V gene, CDR1 is SGDLS and CDR2 is YYNGEE. The CDR3 is 12 amino acids. CDR3 protein: CASSVAFNEQFF. The DNA of the CDR3 is TGTGCCAGCAGCGTAGCCTTTAATGAGCAGTTCTTC.

The chain employs TRBV14 and TRBJ1-2; no definite D call. CDR3 size: 11 residues. Germline V gene data show CDR1 as SGHDN and CDR2 as FVKESK. V gave up 1 base and J gave up 14 bases, with 11 bases separating them. The CDR3 sequence is CASSQVDARTF. The CDR3 bases are TGTGCCAGCAGCCAAGTCGATGCGCGGACCTTC.

The chain employs TRBV3-1 (or the pseudogene TRBV3-2) and TRBJ2-7; TRBD2 matches 7 bases. Trimming removed 3 bases from V and 2 bases from J; junction bases left unmatched: 10. The CDR3 spans 16 residues. Per the germline V gene, CDR1 is LGHDT and CDR2 is YNNKEL (reference sequence). The CDR3 DNA follows: TGTGCCAGCAGCCAGGCCCTTCTGGGGGGGGCCTACGAGCAGTACTTC. It yields the protein CASSQALLGGAYEQYF.

V gene TRBV7-9 combines with J gene TRBJ2-5; 7 bases agree with TRBD1. Germline V lookup: CDR1 SEHNR, CDR2 FQNEAQ (reference sequence). The V gene end was trimmed by 8 bases and the J gene end by 5 bases; junction bases not matched to a gene: 11. This CDR3 contains 14 residues. The CDR3 sequence is CASGRQGRGETQYF. As DNA, the CDR3 is TGTGCCAGCGGTAGACAGGGTCGAGGGGAGACCCAGTACTTC.

As regards this clone: The sample has other DNA sequences that encode this CDR3 too. The V and J genes are TRBV5-1 and TRBJ2-3, with D maybe TRBD2 (5 bases). CDR1 is SGHRS, CDR2 YFSETQ, per germline. Between the trimmed V and J ends, which lost 4 bases and 0 bases, there was a span of 15 bases. The CDR3 extends over 16 amino acids. CDR3 protein: CASSLPGRGSTDTQYF. As DNA, the CDR3 is TGCGCCAGCAGCCTGCCCGGTCGGGGTAGCACAGATACGCAGTATTTT.

This clone was observed a few times. This sequence joins TRBV28 and TRBJ2-7; 7 bases align to TRBD1. Germline trimming cut 7 bases from V and 2 bases from J; bases unmatched to any gene: 11. The CDR3 has 15 amino acids. The germline gives CDR1 MDHEN, CDR2 SYDVKM. CDR3 DNA sequence: TGTGCCAGCACCCCTCGGACAGGTAATCCCTACGAGCAGTACTTC. This codes for CASTPRTGNPYEQYF.